This is a list of T cell receptor beta chains from one sample in a study of cytomegalovirus exposure and HLA in healthy donors. Sequencing was performed with immunoSEQ multiplex PCR; in TCRdb, only in-frame clones are kept and a portion is missing. The sample records some 130,000 clones, roughly 90% being singletons. The specimen was PBMCs. These receptors originate from a man aged 30 to 45 in good health and CMV-seronegative. Both conserved end residues are part of each CDR3. D genes are given only for firm matches. Expanded clones get a size class; other rows say once, few or many, or leave the size out.

d_gene,j_gene,v_gene,len,abundance,CDR3aa,CDR3nt
TRBD1,TRBJ1-5,TRBV27,16,.,CASTPQGTGGHQPQHF,TGTGCCAGCACTCCCCAGGGGACAGGGGGGCATCAGCCCCAGCATTTT
TRBD1,TRBJ1-2,TRBV30,13,.,CAWRPGGDYGYTF,TGTGCCTGGAGACCAGGGGGCGACTATGGCTACACCTTC
TRBD1,TRBJ1-4,TRBV25-1,15,.,CASSPRQGGGEKLFF,TGTGCCAGCAGTCCTCGACAGGGAGGAGGCGAAAAACTGTTTTTT
.,TRBJ2-3,TRBV7-2,14,.,CASSVGTSTDTQYF,TGTGCCAGCAGCGTTGGGACTAGCACAGATACGCAGTATTTT
TRBD1,TRBJ1-4,TRBV27,14,.,CASSLRDRAEKLFF,TGTGCCAGCAGTTTGCGGGACAGGGCTGAAAAACTGTTTTTT
.,TRBJ2-5,TRBV2,13,.,CASSADSAETQYF,TGTGCCAGCAGTGCGGACAGTGCGGAGACCCAGTACTTC
.,TRBJ2-2,TRBV6-1,15,.,CASSSKTGRSGELFF,TGTGCCAGCAGTTCAAAGACAGGGAGGTCCGGGGAGCTGTTTTTT
TRBD2,TRBJ2-7,TRBV13,15,.,CASSMASGSIDEQYF,TGTGCCAGCAGCATGGCTAGCGGGAGTATCGACGAGCAGTACTTC
.,TRBJ2-1,TRBV30,12,.,CAWSVRGNEQFF,TGTGCCTGGAGTGTACGGGGAAATGAGCAGTTCTTC
.,TRBJ2-1,TRBV10-2,13,.,CASSEGGSIEQFF,TGCGCCAGCAGTGAAGGAGGTAGCATTGAGCAGTTCTTC
TRBD2,TRBJ2-5,TRBV19,15,.,CASSIRGGVLETQYF,TGTGCCAGTAGTATTAGGGGAGGGGTCCTTGAGACCCAGTACTTC
TRBD2,TRBJ2-5,TRBV19,16,.,CASSIAASGRGETQYF,TGTGCCAGTAGTATAGCGGCTAGCGGGAGGGGGGAGACCCAGTACTTC
.,TRBJ2-7,TRBV19,12,.,CAGERIAYEQYF,TGTGCCGGGGAGCGGATCGCCTACGAGCAGTACTTC
TRBD1,TRBJ2-2,TRBV18,15,once,CASSIQGAGAGELFF,TGTGCCAGCTCAATTCAGGGGGCTGGCGCCGGGGAGCTGTTTTTT
TRBD2,TRBJ2-7,TRBV11-2,14,once,CASSLGGRSYEQYF,TGTGCCAGCAGCTTAGGCGGGAGGAGCTACGAGCAGTACTTC
.,TRBJ1-5,TRBV7-9,15,few,CASSAGANSNQPQHF,TGTGCCAGCAGCGCAGGGGCTAATAGCAATCAGCCCCAGCATTTT
TRBD1,TRBJ1-5,TRBV30,14,.,CAWSRTGVNQPQHF,TGTGCCTGGAGCCGGACAGGGGTCAATCAGCCCCAGCATTTT
.,TRBJ2-5,TRBV11-2,15,.,CASTRGGGGGETQYF,TGTGCCAGCACCCGAGGGGGGGGAGGAGGGGAGACCCAGTACTTC
TRBD1,TRBJ1-5,TRBV19,18,.,CASSIDSGQTYSNQPQHF,TGTGCCAGTAGTATAGATTCGGGACAGACTTATAGCAATCAGCCCCAGCATTTT
TRBD1,TRBJ1-1,TRBV5-1,14,.,CASSSQGGNTEAFF,TGCGCCAGCAGCTCACAGGGGGGGAACACTGAAGCTTTCTTT
.,TRBJ2-3,TRBV5-1,11,.,CASSEDWTQYF,TGCGCCAGCAGCGAGGACTGGACGCAGTATTTT
.,TRBJ1-3,TRBV5-1,16,.,CASSMFSTGGGDTIYF,TGCGCCAGCAGCATGTTCTCGACAGGAGGCGGAGACACCATATATTTT
.,TRBJ2-4,TRBV2,13,.,CASSGESKNIQYF,TGTGCCAGCAGTGGCGAGTCCAAAAACATTCAGTACTTC
.,TRBJ1-6,TRBV7-8,17,few,CASSHTRYYAYNSPLHF,TGTGCCAGCAGCCATACAAGATACTATGCCTATAATTCACCCCTCCACTTT
TRBD1,TRBJ1-1,TRBV9,15,.,CASSAPGTGNTEAFF,TGTGCCAGCAGCGCCCCCGGGACAGGGAACACTGAAGCTTTCTTT
TRBD2,TRBJ2-7,TRBV27,15,.,CASSSLLREGREQYF,TGTGCCAGCAGTTCCCTCCTGCGGGAGGGCCGCGAGCAGTACTTC
TRBD2,TRBJ2-7,TRBV13,15,.,CASSGLAGGSREQYF,TGTGCCAGCAGCGGACTAGCGGGAGGATCCCGCGAGCAGTACTTC
TRBD1,TRBJ2-5,TRBV7-9,17,.,CASSLALKQGQFETQYF,TGTGCCAGCAGCTTAGCTCTCAAACAGGGGCAGTTCGAGACCCAGTACTTC
TRBD1,TRBJ1-2,TRBV5-1,13,.,CASSPLTGDGYTF,TGCGCCAGCAGCCCGCTTACAGGGGATGGCTACACCTTC
.,TRBJ2-7,TRBV11-3,14,.,CASSEQGRAYEQYF,TGTGCCAGCAGCGAACAGGGTCGGGCCTACGAGCAGTACTTC
.,TRBJ2-2,TRBV5-1,15,.,CASSHQSGYTGELFF,TGCGCCAGCAGCCACCAGAGCGGATACACCGGGGAGCTGTTTTTT
.,TRBJ2-1,TRBV6-6,11,.,CASSQHRGAFF,TGTGCCAGCAGCCAACACCGCGGGGCTTTCTTC
.,TRBJ1-3,TRBV6-1,13,.,CASLPGIGNTIYF,TGTGCCAGTTTGCCGGGGATTGGAAACACCATATATTTT
TRBD1,TRBJ1-5,TRBV18,13,.,CASSPQGDQPQHF,TGTGCCAGCTCACCTCAGGGGGACCAGCCCCAGCATTTT
TRBD2,TRBJ2-5,TRBV29-1,14,.,CSVEAGTSSQTQYF,TGCAGCGTTGAGGCCGGGACTAGTTCGCAGACCCAGTACTTC
.,TRBJ1-2,TRBV2,13,.,CASPSGPNYGYTF,TGTGCCAGCCCATCAGGGCCCAACTATGGCTACACCTTC
TRBD1,TRBJ2-1,TRBV7-2,15,.,CASSPGGLSYNEQFF,TGTGCCAGCAGCCCAGGGGGCCTCTCCTACAATGAGCAGTTCTTC
TRBD1,TRBJ1-2,TRBV19,14,.,CASSILDRNDGYTF,TGTGCCAGTAGTATATTGGACAGGAATGATGGCTACACCTTC
TRBD1,TRBJ2-5,TRBV5-1,14,.,CASSAGQGKETQYF,TGCGCCAGCAGCGCCGGACAGGGGAAAGAGACCCAGTACTTC
TRBD1,TRBJ1-3,TRBV6-6,13,.,CASGGGVRNTIYF,TGTGCCAGCGGAGGGGGCGTTAGAAACACCATATATTTT
TRBD1,TRBJ1-4,TRBV5-6,14,.,CASSLGQGMEKLFF,TGTGCCAGCAGCTTGGGACAGGGCATGGAAAAACTGTTTTTT
.,TRBJ1-2,TRBV2,17,.,CASSAEFRGGKEYGYTF,TGTGCCAGCAGCGCAGAATTCAGAGGGGGTAAAGAATATGGCTACACCTTC
.,TRBJ2-3,TRBV21-1,19,.,CASSKAGTSGSTSTDTQYF,TGTGCCAGCAGCAAGGCCGGGACTAGCGGGAGTACTAGCACAGATACGCAGTATTTT
TRBD1,TRBJ2-5,TRBV5-6,14,.,CASSSSGTGKTQYF,TGTGCCAGCAGCTCCTCCGGGACAGGGAAGACCCAGTACTTC
TRBD1,TRBJ1-1,TRBV5-6,14,.,CASSSDRGSTEAFF,TGTGCCAGCAGTTCTGACAGGGGAAGCACTGAAGCTTTCTTT
TRBD1,TRBJ1-2,TRBV6-5,14,.,CASSGTGTYYGYTF,TGTGCCAGCAGTGGGACAGGGACGTACTATGGCTACACCTTC
TRBD2,TRBJ2-7,TRBV30,14,.,CAWSLGGKLYEQYF,TGTGCCTGGAGTCTGGGGGGGAAACTCTACGAGCAGTACTTC
.,TRBJ1-2,TRBV14,12,.,CASSHKNFGYTF,TGTGCCAGCAGCCATAAAAATTTTGGCTACACCTTC
TRBD1,TRBJ2-3,TRBV9,15,.,CASTRGHSSTDTQYF,TGTGCCAGCACCAGGGGGCACTCTAGCACAGATACGCAGTATTTT
TRBD1,TRBJ2-3,TRBV7-2,14,once,CASETGGSTDTQYF,TGTGCCAGCGAAACAGGGGGCAGCACAGATACGCAGTATTTT